A selection of T cell receptor beta chains follows, all from one sample in a study of blood T cells in healthy people across ages. TCRdb independently ran MiXCR on the 5' RACE reads; one entry per CDR3 protein. The sample lists about a million distinct CDR3 sequences; 35% to 45% were seen once. Input material: blood. The origin of the receptors is a young man in good health. CDR3s include the opening cysteine and the closing phenylalanine or tryptophan. Each record gives: clone size, D gene, CDR3 length, J gene, V gene, CDR3 protein, CDR3 DNA. The D gene is left open where the match is weak. A row's size may be missing; if present it is once, few, many or a size class.

>-|TRBD1|13|TRBJ1-5|TRBV29-1
CSAGQGDNQPQHF
TGCAGCGCGGGACAGGGCGACAATCAGCCCCAGCATTTT
>-|TRBD2|15|TRBJ2-5|TRBV9
CASSGGTSYQETQYF
TGTGCCAGCAGCGGGGGGACTAGTTATCAAGAGACCCAGTACTTC
>-|-|17|TRBJ2-2|TRBV4-3
CASSPKTIGRNTGELFF
TGCGCCAGCAGCCCCAAGACAATAGGGAGGAACACCGGGGAGCTGTTTTTT
>few|TRBD1|13|TRBJ1-2|TRBV9
CASSVDRAGGYTF
TGTGCCAGCAGCGTCGACAGGGCAGGCGGCTACACCTTC
>few|-|14|TRBJ2-7|TRBV6-2/TRBV6-3
CASSRRDTAYEQYF
TGTGCCAGCAGTCGTAGGGACACCGCCTACGAGCAGTACTTC
>few|-|17|TRBJ2-3|TRBV21-1
CASSRDRRRRSTDTQYF
TGTGCCAGCAGTCGGGACAGGCGTCGCCGAAGCACAGATACGCAGTATTTT
>-|-|13|TRBJ2-7|TRBV6-1
CASSERIIYEQYF
TGTGCCAGCAGCGAACGAATCATTTACGAGCAGTACTTC
>-|TRBD1|13|TRBJ1-2|TRBV12-3/TRBV12-4
CASSFRDRVSYTF
TGTGCCAGCAGTTTTCGGGACAGGGTCAGCTACACCTTC
>-|-|14|TRBJ2-5|TRBV9
CASSANRVGPTQYF
TGTGCCAGCAGCGCCAACAGGGTGGGACCGACCCAGTACTTC
>-|TRBD2|17|TRBJ2-5|TRBV6-2/TRBV6-3
CTSSSGLAGPFVDEQYF
TGTACCAGCAGCTCCGGACTAGCGGGGCCATTTGTAGATGAGCAGTACTTC
>-|-|14|TRBJ1-6|TRBV7-9
CASTGLRADSPLHF
TGTGCCAGCACCGGACTTCGAGCAGATTCACCCCTCCACTTT
>once|-|15|TRBJ2-3|TRBV7-2
CASSSQAGIQDTQYF
TGTGCCAGCAGCTCCCAAGCCGGAATCCAGGATACGCAGTATTTT
>few|-|13|TRBJ2-1|TRBV6-2/TRBV6-3
CASKVQGSDEQFF
TGTGCCAGCAAGGTCCAAGGGTCCGATGAGCAGTTCTTC
>-|-|14|TRBJ2-7|TRBV6-5
CASSYARVDYEQYF
TGTGCCAGCAGTTACGCCAGGGTGGACTACGAGCAGTACTTC
>-|-|13|TRBJ1-1|TRBV5-1
CASSLGDRAEAFF
TGCGCCAGCAGCTTGGGAGACAGAGCTGAAGCTTTCTTT
>-|TRBD2|14|TRBJ2-5|TRBV20-1
CSARDILAGETQYF
TGCAGTGCTAGAGATATCCTAGCGGGGGAGACCCAGTACTTC